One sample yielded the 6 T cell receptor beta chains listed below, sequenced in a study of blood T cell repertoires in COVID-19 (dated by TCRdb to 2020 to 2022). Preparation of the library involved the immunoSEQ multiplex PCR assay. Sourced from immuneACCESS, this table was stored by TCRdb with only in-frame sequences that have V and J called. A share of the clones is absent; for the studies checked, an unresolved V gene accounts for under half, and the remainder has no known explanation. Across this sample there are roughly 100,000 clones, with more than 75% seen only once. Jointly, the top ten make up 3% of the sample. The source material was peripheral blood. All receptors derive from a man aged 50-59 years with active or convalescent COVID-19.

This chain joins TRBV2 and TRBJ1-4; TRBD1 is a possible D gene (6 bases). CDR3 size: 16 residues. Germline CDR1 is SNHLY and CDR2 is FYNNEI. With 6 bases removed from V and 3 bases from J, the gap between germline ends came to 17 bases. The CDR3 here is CASSDGGAWANEKLFF. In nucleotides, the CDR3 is TGTGCCAGCAGCGACGGGGGGGCTTGGGCTAATGAAAAACTGTTTTTT.

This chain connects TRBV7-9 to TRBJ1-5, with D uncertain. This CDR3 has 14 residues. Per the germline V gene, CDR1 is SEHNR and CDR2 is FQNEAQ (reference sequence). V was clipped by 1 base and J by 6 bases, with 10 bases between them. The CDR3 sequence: CASSLDGSSQPQHF. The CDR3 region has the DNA TGTGCCAGCAGCTTAGACGGGTCCAGTCAGCCCCAGCATTTT.

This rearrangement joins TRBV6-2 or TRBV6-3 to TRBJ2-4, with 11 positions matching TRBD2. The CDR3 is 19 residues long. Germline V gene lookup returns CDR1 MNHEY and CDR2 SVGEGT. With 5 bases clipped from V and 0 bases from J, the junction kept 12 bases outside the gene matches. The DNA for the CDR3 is TGTGCCAGCAGTAGTTCTAGCGGGGGGCTCATCCTAGCCAAAAACATTCAGTACTTC. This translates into CASSSSSGGLILAKNIQYF.

CDR3 DNA sequence: TGTGCCAGCAGTTACAGCAACAATGAGCAGTTCTTC. Translated: CASSYSNNEQFF. J is TRBJ2-1 and V is TRBV6-5; the D is unclear. Trimming cost V 2 bases and J 5 bases, with 4 bases left between them. Germline CDR1 reads MNHEY; CDR2 reads SVGAGI. CDR3 size: 12 residues.

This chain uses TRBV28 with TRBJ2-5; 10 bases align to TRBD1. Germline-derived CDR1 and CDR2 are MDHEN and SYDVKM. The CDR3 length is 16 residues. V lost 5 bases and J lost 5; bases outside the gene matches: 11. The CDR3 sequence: CASSPPLTGGWETQYF. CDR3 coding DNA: TGTGCCAGCAGTCCCCCCTTGACAGGGGGCTGGGAGACCCAGTACTTC.

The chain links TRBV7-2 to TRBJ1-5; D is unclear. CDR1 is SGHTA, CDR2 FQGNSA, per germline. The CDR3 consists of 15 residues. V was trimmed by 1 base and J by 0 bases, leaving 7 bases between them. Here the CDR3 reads CASSLESNSNQPQHF. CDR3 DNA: TGTGCCAGCAGCTTAGAGAGTAATAGCAATCAGCCCCAGCATTTT.